This T cell receptor beta chain was captured by sequencing in a study of T cells after yellow fever vaccination. Conversion of TCR transcripts into cDNA relied on 5'RACE template switching, which added a universal primer site and UMIs. TCRdb reprocessed the 5' RACE reads via MiXCR and lists one record per CDR3 protein. This table has under 300,000 distinct CDR3 sequences, around 7% appearing once. Study-wide findings and caveats: The secondary response showed a weaker magnitude and a faster peak, day 5 versus 15. Primary-vaccination clones mostly resurfaced post-booster (96% CD4, about 87% CD8).

CDR1 SGHRS and CDR2 YFSETQ come from the germline V gene. The length of the CDR3 is 19 residues. The junction had 11 bases not matched to a gene; V was cut back by 0 bases and J by 0 bases. This clonotype was detected ten times or more. Its antigen is as yet unknown. The chain joins TRBV5-1 to TRBJ2-3, with 9 nucleotides matching TRBD2. This TCR derives from a young man who received the YFV17D yellow fever vaccine. The specimen comprised CD4+ T cells sorted from PBMCs, sampled 15 days after the yellow fever booster vaccination. CDR3 in DNA: TGCGCCAGCAGCTTGGGGATCACAAGCGGGAGGACGAGCACAGATACGCAGTATTTT. Protein sequence: CASSLGITSGRTSTDTQYF. The full variable domain, in which reference TRBV5-1 and TRBJ2-3 provide the parts outside the CDR3, is KAGVTQTPRYLIKTRGQQVTLSCSPISGHRSVSWYQQTPGQGLQFLFEYFSETQRNKGNFPGRFSGRQFSNSRSEMNVSTLELGDSALYLCASSLGITSGRTSTDTQYFGPGTRLTVL.